This T cell receptor beta chain was sequenced during a study of T cell repertoires in cytomegalovirus infection (dated by TCRdb to between 2018 and 2021). With regard to the full study: The peptide stimulations were aimed at well-studied HLA-B-restricted epitopes as well as recently identified HLA-C-restricted CMV epitopes, whose presentation resists viral immunomodulation. The HLA type of each donor mattered for the analysis, because public TCR beta signatures pointed to carriage of CMV infection along with the matching HLA type. Study-wide findings and limitations: The ex vivo response was dominated by HLA-C-restricted CMV-specific TCR beta clonotypes, which also provided the single most frequent clonotype in two of eight donors. In both this cohort and an independent cohort of 300 to 450 donors, the cumulative frequency of public TCR beta family members distinguished carriers of CMV infection plus the relevant HLA type.

Reading the germline V gene (reference sequence) gives CDR1 SEHNR and CDR2 FQNEAQ. From cysteine to phenylalanine, the CDR3 is 15 amino acids long. Only CDR3 DNA remains: 45 bases, in frame from the first base. Ends trimmed: V by 5 bases, J by 5 bases; bases unmatched to a gene: 5. This sample was sequenced with an Illumina HiSeq 1500. In-frame beta chains were kept once TCRdb had trimmed the public reads at Q25 with fastp and called clones with MiXCR. Identical CDR3 proteins give one entry, which carries the most common genes and DNA. The sample data list around 770,000 distinct CDR3 sequences, and around 29% of these were observed just once. The top ten hold roughly 14% of the sample. This clonotype was recorded a few times. This clone's antigen is unknown. Base qualities were left out, and no much larger clone turns up one base away. The treatment or condition label for this specimen denotes: in vitro stimulation with specific CMV peptide epitopes to enrich CMV-specific T cells.

The rearrangement combines TRBV7-9 with TRBJ2-1; TRBD1 lines up with 11 middle nucleotides. The specimen was cultured CD8+ T cells from PBMCs, collected from culture after CMV antigen stimulation. The source is a human donor in good health (CMV status not recorded). Some clones in this sample may be carry-over from other donors' samples. The CDR3 region: CASSLDRGLHNEQFF. The DNA is TGTGCCAGCAGCCTGGACAGGGGGCTTCACAATGAGCAGTTCTTC.